These T cell receptor beta chains were read from a single sample in a study of type 1 regulatory T cells. From the reads, TCRdb called clonotypes with MiXCR, one entry per CDR3 protein. Of approximately 77,000 distinct CDR3 sequences listed, less than 25% are singletons. Their recognized antigens are unknown. The sample consisted of cultured type 1 regulatory T (Tr1) cells, either the whole culture or a sorted fraction (not recorded which). Receptors originate from a human donor in good health. The CDR3 runs from the conserved cysteine through the conserved F or W. The order of the fields is J gene, clone size, D gene, V gene, CDR3 DNA, CDR3 protein. The D gene is left open where the match is weak. Not every row has a clone size; where given, it reads once, few, many or a size class.

>TRBJ2-5|.|.|TRBV5-5
TGTGCCAGCAGCTTTTCACAAGAGACCCAGTACTTC
CASSFSQETQYF
>TRBJ2-5|few|TRBD2|TRBV15
TGTGCCACCAGCAGAGCGGGAGGGACCCAAGAGACCCAGTACTTC
CATSRAGGTQETQYF
>TRBJ2-1|few|TRBD2|TRBV29-1
TGCAGCGTTGCTCCTACGGGAGGGCTCGCTGAGCAGTTCTTC
CSVAPTGGLAEQFF
>TRBJ1-2|many|TRBD1|TRBV7-9
TGTGCCAGCAGCCCGGGACAGCCCGAGTTTGGCCCCTTC
CASSPGQPEFGPF
>TRBJ2-1|.|TRBD2|TRBV7-9
TGTGCCAGCAGCCAGGGACTAGAAGCGTGGAGAGGAGGGTCTCACAATGAGCAGTTCTTC
CASSQGLEAWRGGSHNEQFF
>TRBJ1-1|few|.|TRBV14
TGTGCCAGCAGCCAAGTCGGATCAGTGAACACTGAAGCTTTCTTT
CASSQVGSVNTEAFF
>TRBJ1-1|many|.|TRBV5-8
TGTGCCAGCTCCCGGGCGTCTGAAGCTTTCTTT
CASSRASEAFF
>TRBJ2-2|few|TRBD2|TRBV5-1
TGCGCCAGCAGCTTTCAAGCGGGAGCGTCCGGGGAGCTGTTTTTT
CASSFQAGASGELFF
>TRBJ2-1|.|TRBD1|TRBV5-1
TGCGCCAGCAGCTTTCAGGGACAGGGGTCGAATGAGCAGTTCTTC
CASSFQGQGSNEQFF
>TRBJ2-1|many|TRBD2|TRBV5-6
TGTGCCAGCAGCCCGGAAGCGGGACTCCTAAGCAATGAGCAGTTCTTC
CASSPEAGLLSNEQFF
>TRBJ1-6|.|.|TRBV7-8
TGTGCCAGCAGCTTAAGTTTTGGTTCACACCTCCACTTT
CASSLSFGSHLHF
>TRBJ2-3|few|TRBD2|TRBV11-1
TGTGCCAGCAGCTTAGGACCGGGACTAGTGCCCTATGATACGCAGTATTTT
CASSLGPGLVPYDTQYF
>TRBJ2-7|.|.|TRBV6-1
TGTGCCAGCAGTAGGGCCCGGGACGGCTACGAGCAGTACTTC
CASSRARDGYEQYF
>TRBJ1-1|.|.|TRBV10-3
TGTGCCATCAGTGCAAGGGTGTACACTGAAGCTTTCTTT
CAISARVYTEAFF
>TRBJ1-1|.|.|TRBV12-3/TRBV12-4
TGTGCCAGCAACCACGGGGGGAACACTGAAGCTTTCTTT
CASNHGGNTEAFF
>TRBJ2-4|.|.|TRBV7-2
TGTGCCAGCAGCTTAGATCTGGGTACAAACATTCAGTACTTC
CASSLDLGTNIQYF
>TRBJ1-1|few|.|TRBV20-1
TGCAGTGCTAGAGCCGGGAACACTGAAGCTTTCTTT
CSARAGNTEAFF
>TRBJ2-2|few|TRBD2|TRBV5-1
TGCGCCAGCAGCTTGTTTAGCGGGACCCCCACCGGGGAGCTGTTTTTT
CASSLFSGTPTGELFF
>TRBJ2-1|.|TRBD2|TRBV14
TGTGCCAGCAGCCAAGATTCTAGCGGGAGCTCCTACAATGAGCAGTTCTTC
CASSQDSSGSSYNEQFF
>TRBJ2-5|.|.|TRBV5-1
TGCGCCAGCAGCCGGGGCCAGGAGGGGACCCAGTACTTC
CASSRGQEGTQYF
>TRBJ2-1|.|.|TRBV6-6
TGTGTCGGGGCTTCCAAGGCCTACAATGAGCAGTTCTTC
CVGASKAYNEQFF
>TRBJ1-4|few|.|TRBV20-1
TGCAGTGCCGAACAGACAGGACAAGGGGAAAAACTGTTTTTT
CSAEQTGQGEKLFF
>TRBJ2-1|many|TRBD2|TRBV28
TGTGCCAGCAGTTCCGGGACTAGCGGGAGGGGGGAGCAGTTCTTC
CASSSGTSGRGEQFF
>TRBJ2-1|.|TRBD2|TRBV5-6
TGTGCCAGCAGCTTAGGTAGCGGGAGATGGAGCAATGAGCAGTTCTTC
CASSLGSGRWSNEQFF
>TRBJ2-7|.|.|TRBV12-3/TRBV12-4
TGTGCCAGCAGTTTAGCGGGGGCAAAGGTCTACGAGCAGTACTTC
CASSLAGAKVYEQYF
>TRBJ2-3|many|TRBD2|TRBV15
TGTGCCACCAGCATTATGACTAGCGCTGGAGATACGCAGTATTTT
CATSIMTSAGDTQYF
>TRBJ2-2|few|.|TRBV5-5
TGTGCCAGCAGCTTGATTGACACGAACACCGGGGAGCTGTTTTTT
CASSLIDTNTGELFF
>TRBJ2-3|few|TRBD2|TRBV7-9
TGTGCCAGCAGCGAACTAGCGGGAGTAGCAGATACGCAGTATTTT
CASSELAGVADTQYF
>TRBJ2-2|.|.|TRBV5-6
TGTGCCAGCAGCTTGGCCCGGGAGAGTACCGGGGAGCTGTTTTTT
CASSLARESTGELFF
>TRBJ2-1|few|.|TRBV5-1
TGCGCCAGCAGGGGAGAGACAGCATCCTACAATGAGCAGTTCTTC
CASRGETASYNEQFF
>TRBJ2-7|.|TRBD2|TRBV5-4
TGTGCCAGCAGCAGTACTAGCGTCCGCTCCTACGAGCAGTACTTC
CASSSTSVRSYEQYF
>TRBJ2-7|.|TRBD1|TRBV5-1
TGCGCCAGCAGCTCTGGACAGGACTACGAGCAGTACTTC
CASSSGQDYEQYF
>TRBJ1-6|few|.|TRBV5-1
TGCGCCAGCAGCTTGGAATCGGCGGGTTCACCCCTCCACTTT
CASSLESAGSPLHF
>TRBJ1-5|few|.|TRBV12-3/TRBV12-4
TGTGCCAGCAGTTTAGGAACAGGGACTAATCAGCCCCAGCATTTT
CASSLGTGTNQPQHF
>TRBJ2-3|.|TRBD2|TRBV6-5
TGTGCCAGCAGTGTATCACTAGCGGGAGGGTCAGATACGCAGTATTTT
CASSVSLAGGSDTQYF
>TRBJ2-5|medium-sized|TRBD2|TRBV20-1
TGCAGAGGGACTAGCGGGACAGTCCAGTACTTC
CRGTSGTVQYF
>TRBJ2-7|.|TRBD1|TRBV6-6
TGTGCCAGCAGCCACGGACAGGGCTCCTACGAGCAGTACTTC
CASSHGQGSYEQYF
>TRBJ2-7|.|.|TRBV6-6
TGTGCCAGCCAAATTGGGGGCTCCTACGAGCAGTACTTC
CASQIGGSYEQYF
>TRBJ2-5|.|TRBD1|TRBV7-2
TGTGCCAGCAGCTTAGGCGGACAGGTTCAAGAGACCCAGTACTTC
CASSLGGQVQETQYF
>TRBJ2-2|few|.|TRBV7-3
TGTGCCAGCAGCTCAGGGAGTGTGGACACCGGGGAGCTGTTTTTT
CASSSGSVDTGELFF
>TRBJ2-1|.|.|TRBV25-1
TGTGCCAGCAGTGAACCCCGGAAAGGGAGCGTTTACAATGAGCAGTTCTTC
CASSEPRKGSVYNEQFF
>TRBJ2-1|.|.|TRBV7-9
TGTGCCAGCAGCTTTTGGGGGGACAATGAGCAGTTCTTC
CASSFWGDNEQFF
>TRBJ1-1|few|.|TRBV13
TGTGCCAGCAGCTTATCCCCGAACACTGAAGCTTTCTTT
CASSLSPNTEAFF
>TRBJ2-1|few|TRBD1|TRBV4-2
TGTGCCAGCAGCCAAGGACAGGGTAATGAGCAGTTCTTC
CASSQGQGNEQFF
>TRBJ2-1|few|TRBD2|TRBV5-6
TGTGCCAGCAGCCGCATAGACATTAGACTAGCGGTGGCCTACAATGAGCAGTTCTTC
CASSRIDIRLAVAYNEQFF
>TRBJ2-3|many|.|TRBV11-2
TGTGCCAGCAGCCCTACAGATACGCAGTATTTT
CASSPTDTQYF
>TRBJ2-7|few|.|TRBV9
TGTGCCAGCAGCGTACGGGCGGAGGGGATAAACGAGCAGTACTTC
CASSVRAEGINEQYF
>TRBJ1-3|few|.|TRBV29-1
TGCAGCGTTGAGGGGTTCGGAAACACCATATATTTT
CSVEGFGNTIYF
>TRBJ2-1|few|TRBD2|TRBV6-6
TGTGCCAGCAGCCGGGAGCGGGAGTCGGGGGAGCAGTTCTTC
CASSRERESGEQFF
>TRBJ2-4|.|.|TRBV5-1
TGCGCCAGCAGCTTGTTTCGCGGTACCCTCAACATTCAGTACTTC
CASSLFRGTLNIQYF
>TRBJ2-7|.|TRBD1|TRBV6-5
TGTGCCAGCAGTTACTCGAGTGGACAGGGGGTAAACGAGCAGTACTTC
CASSYSSGQGVNEQYF
>TRBJ1-6|.|.|TRBV20-1
TGCAGTGCTAGACGCCCCCGAGGTCTTAATTCACCCCTCCACTTT
CSARRPRGLNSPLHF
>TRBJ2-3|.|.|TRBV28
TGTGCCAGCAGCCTTAGCGCCGCCACAGATACGCAGTATTTT
CASSLSAATDTQYF